The source of this T cell receptor (beta chain) is a study of tumor and adjacent non-tumor tissue in lung cancer. Turning to the study itself: On average, productive TCRbeta reads reached about 4.2 million per sample.

Details on this clonotype: Its antigen is undetermined.

Per germline, CDR1 SGHRS and CDR2 YFSETQ. V lost 4 bases and J 7 bases, leaving 17 bases between the germline ends. The CDR3 runs to 14 residues. The library came from three nested PCR rounds adapted from ARM-PCR protocols. TCRdb analysed the multiplex PCR reads with MiXCR anew, one entry per CDR3 protein. The sample consists of 200,000 to 250,000 distinct CDR3 sequences, 71% of them appearing once. Study-level findings and limits: In normal lung, the top 100 clones were significantly more dominant than in tumor.

This sample's RNA came from whole unsorted tissue. This sequence joins TRBV5-1 and TRBJ1-2; weak D call: TRBD1 (5 bases). This TCR was sampled from a man aged 55-75 years with non-small cell lung cancer. Sequencing was performed on lung tumor tissue. The CDR3 nucleotides are TGCGCCAGCAGCGGCCGGCACAAGGGGATTGGCTACACCTTC. It translates to CASSGRHKGIGYTF.